The 14 T cell receptor beta chains below were found in one sample sequenced in a study of cytomegalovirus exposure and HLA in healthy donors. 60 Vbeta and 13 Jbeta primers were used in PCR. Using immunoSEQ multiplex PCR, the repertoire was profiled, and TCRdb retains in-frame clones only, with some absent. The sample shows 64,000 or so clones, approximately 83% of them seen only once. The sequenced material came from PBMCs. Source of these receptors: a female donor in good health and CMV-seronegative.

This chain joins TRBV9 and TRBJ2-7; TRBD2 might be the D (6 bases). The CDR3 covers 15 residues. V lost 0 bases and J 4 bases, leaving 14 bases between the germline ends. CDR1 is SGDLS and CDR2 is YYNGEE in the germline V gene. CDR3: CASSVGGISRYEQYF. The DNA for the CDR3 is TGTGCCAGCAGCGTAGGCGGGATTTCAAGGTACGAGCAGTACTTC.

The rearrangement joins TRBV2 to TRBJ1-2; D is unclear. The CDR3 is 13 residues long. V was shortened by 5 bases and J by 4 bases, with 11 bases between the two germline ends. Per germline, CDR1 SNHLY and CDR2 FYNNEI. In nucleotides, the CDR3 is TGTGCCAGCAGTACTACTGAACGCTATGGCTACACCTTC. Its translation is CASSTTERYGYTF.

The CDR3, as DNA: TGTGCCTGGAGTCAAGGCAGGGTTAATTCACCCCTCCACTTT. Translation: CAWSQGRVNSPLHF. The genes are TRBV30 and TRBJ1-6; tentative D call: TRBD1 (5 bases). The CDR3 spans 14 residues. Trimming took 2 bases from V and 6 from J, leaving 11 bases between them. Germline assignment: CDR1 GTSNPN and CDR2 SVGIG (reference sequence).

In its sample, this clone was seen a few times. This chain uses TRBV5-6 with TRBJ1-2; no firm D call. CDR1 and CDR2 from the germline V gene are SGHDT and YYEEEE. The CDR3 has 13 residues. Trimming removed 0 bases from V and 2 bases from J, with 5 bases in between. The CDR3 DNA follows: TGTGCCAGCAGCTTGGCAGGAAACTATGGCTACACCTTC. Protein: CASSLAGNYGYTF.

This clone was observed once. This chain joins TRBV20-1 and TRBJ1-1, with 7 positions matching TRBD1. Per the germline V gene, CDR1 is DFQATT and CDR2 is SNEGSKA (reference sequence). The CDR3 extends over 10 amino acids. V lost 6 bases and J lost 6; bases outside the gene matches: 1. The CDR3 coding sequence is TGCAGTGCCGGGACAGCTGAAGCTTTCTTT. Translating it yields CSAGTAEAFF.

The gene calls are TRBV5-8 and TRBJ2-7, with 11 bases fitting TRBD2. This CDR3 region has 16 residues. CDR1 is SGHTS, CDR2 YDEGEE, per germline. Trimming cost V 2 bases and J 2 bases; bases outside gene matches: 6. The CDR3 reads CASSFRLAGQAYEQYF. For the CDR3, the DNA is TGTGCCAGCAGCTTTAGACTAGCGGGACAGGCCTACGAGCAGTACTTC.

The genes are TRBV2 and TRBJ2-7; TRBD2 matches at 7 bases. Germline CDR1 SNHLY, CDR2 FYNNEI. After removal of 7 bases from V and 7 bases from J, the junction contained 19 bases not matched to a gene. The CDR3 consists of 16 residues. CDR3 DNA sequence: TGTGCCAGCACTTCCCTTCAAGCGGGACGGTCTGGAGAGCAGTACTTC. It specifies CASTSLQAGRSGEQYF.

The gene calls are TRBV6-5 and TRBJ1-2; D unclear. The length of the CDR3 is 13 residues. The germline V gene encodes CDR1 MNHEY and CDR2 SVGAGI. The V gene lost 1 base and the J gene lost 2 bases, with 5 bases spanning the gap. This CDR3 is CASSYFGNYGYTF. As DNA, the CDR3 is TGTGCCAGCAGTTACTTCGGGAACTATGGCTACACCTTC.

This chain connects TRBV7-8 to TRBJ1-1, with D hard to call. Trimming took off 5 bases at V and 3 bases at J, with 13 bases between the two ends. The germline CDR1 and CDR2 sequences are SGHVS and FQNEAQ. This CDR3 region has 14 residues. The CDR3 loop is CASSLVRRYTEAFF. For the CDR3, the DNA is TGTGCCAGCAGCCTCGTGAGGAGGTACACTGAAGCTTTCTTT. Complete variable domain (other parts from reference TRBV7-8 and TRBJ1-1): GAGVSQSPRYKVAKRGQDVALRCDPISGHVSLFWYQQALGQGPEFLTYFQNEAQLDKSGLPSDRFFAERPEGSVSTLKIQRTQQEDSAVYLCASSLVRRYTEAFFGQGTRLTVV.

This clone has a handful of counts. This rearrangement joins TRBV28 to TRBJ2-5, with 14 bases aligning to TRBD2. Germline V gene sequence: CDR1 MDHEN, CDR2 SYDVKM. This CDR3 contains 16 residues. V trimming: 5 bases; J trimming: 5 bases; junction bases outside the gene matches: 7. This CDR3 reads CASSRLAGGRGETQYF. The DNA for the CDR3 is TGTGCCAGCAGTCGACTAGCGGGAGGGCGGGGGGAGACCCAGTACTTC.

The genes are TRBV6-6 and TRBJ1-1, with D maybe TRBD1 (6 bases). This CDR3 spans 15 amino acids. Germline V CDR1 and CDR2: MNHNY, SVGAGI (reference sequence). The germline V and J ends were trimmed by 2 bases and 1 base, with 11 bases remaining between them. The CDR3 is CASSYLQGENTEAFF. In nucleotides, the CDR3 is TGTGCCAGCAGTTACCTACAGGGCGAGAACACTGAAGCTTTCTTT.

The chain employs TRBV7-3 and TRBJ2-5, with D tentatively TRBD2 (6 bases). This CDR3 region has 16 residues. The V end lost 6 bases, the J end lost 4 bases, and 21 bases lay between the germline ends. The germline CDR1 and CDR2 sequences are SGHTA and FQGTGA. CDR3 bases: TGTGCCAGCAGTCGCGGGACTCCCGGTAACGGAGAGACCCAGTACTTC. The encoded protein is CASSRGTPGNGETQYF.

The chain is built from TRBV6-5 and TRBJ2-1; TRBD2 might be the D (7 bases). The germline V gene encodes CDR1 MNHEY and CDR2 SVGAGI. CDR3 length: 14 amino acids. Trimming removed 4 bases at V and 10 bases at J, with 17 bases between. The CDR3 here is CASSWGGPVQEQFF. CDR3 nucleotides: TGTGCCAGCAGTTGGGGGGGGCCCGTGCAGGAGCAGTTCTTC.

V is TRBV20-1 and J is TRBJ1-2; tentative D call: TRBD1 (6 bases). This CDR3 is built from 11 residues. Germline V gene lookup returns CDR1 DFQATT and CDR2 SNEGSKA (reference sequence). Trimming took off 1 base at V and 8 bases at J, with 8 bases between the two ends. CDR3 protein: CSARAGVGYTF. The CDR3 region has the DNA TGCAGTGCTAGAGCAGGGGTCGGCTACACCTTC.